What follows are 2 T cell receptor beta chains derived from one specimen sequenced in a study of blood T cell repertoires in COVID-19. TCRdb's table, derived via immunoSEQ multiplex PCR, lists solely in-frame clones and lacks some. The sample includes tens of thousands of clones, roughly 88% seen only once; the top ten take approximately 24%. Material for sequencing was peripheral blood. All receptors come from a human donor in a cohort sampled during active COVID-19.

This chain joins TRBV11-2 and TRBJ1-3; possibly TRBD1 for D (6 bases). This CDR3 has 16 amino acids. Germline V CDR1 and CDR2: SGHAT, FQNNGV. V gave up 1 base and J gave up 2 bases, with 12 bases separating them. CDR3 DNA sequence: TGTGCCAGCAGCTTAGGTCCGGGGGGCACTGGAAACACCATATATTTT. This gives the protein CASSLGPGGTGNTIYF.

The J gene is TRBJ2-7, the V gene TRBV5-4, with D perhaps TRBD2 (7 bases). The CDR3 sequence is 16 residues long. Germline assignment: CDR1 SGHNT and CDR2 YYREEE (reference sequence). V lost 3 bases to trimming and J lost 6 bases, with 22 bases between them. The DNA of the CDR3 is TGTGCCAGCAGCTCCTCTATAGGGGGGGGCCGGGGCGAGCAGTACTTC. Protein: CASSSSIGGGRGEQYF.